This T cell receptor (beta chain) is drawn from a study of OX40 agonist ivuxolimab in advanced cancers. On the study more broadly: The study enrolled dose-escalation patients with hepatocellular carcinoma, melanoma, renal cell or head and neck cancer.

Concerning this clone: Its antigen is undetermined.

Study findings and constraints: At 0.1 to 3.0 mg/kg and by week 6, CD4+ and CD8+ T cells in the blood had expanded clonally. On average, a greater number of expanded clones characterised CD8+ T cells relative to CD4+.

From germline, CDR1 is MNHEY and CDR2 SMNVEV (reference sequence). V lost 5 bases and J 3 bases, leaving 14 bases between the germline ends. The CDR3 spans 14 residues. It was autoimmune disease history or systemic immunosuppression that excluded patients. Profiling relied on immunoSEQ multiplex PCR, and the TCRdb table lists in-frame clones only, not all of them. The data show 100,000 or so clones, around 94% seen once. This TCR derives from an adult with an advanced solid tumor such as melanoma, head and neck, liver or kidney cancer. The chain joins TRBV27 to TRBJ2-7; D may correspond to TRBD1 or TRBD2 (5 bases each). Sequencing was performed on CD4+ or CD8+ T cells sorted from blood, taken in a trial of the OX40 agonist ivuxolimab. The CDR3 is CASSRPGPNYEQYF. The CDR3 region has the DNA TGTGCCAGCAGTCGGCCGGGACCAAACTACGAGCAGTACTTC.